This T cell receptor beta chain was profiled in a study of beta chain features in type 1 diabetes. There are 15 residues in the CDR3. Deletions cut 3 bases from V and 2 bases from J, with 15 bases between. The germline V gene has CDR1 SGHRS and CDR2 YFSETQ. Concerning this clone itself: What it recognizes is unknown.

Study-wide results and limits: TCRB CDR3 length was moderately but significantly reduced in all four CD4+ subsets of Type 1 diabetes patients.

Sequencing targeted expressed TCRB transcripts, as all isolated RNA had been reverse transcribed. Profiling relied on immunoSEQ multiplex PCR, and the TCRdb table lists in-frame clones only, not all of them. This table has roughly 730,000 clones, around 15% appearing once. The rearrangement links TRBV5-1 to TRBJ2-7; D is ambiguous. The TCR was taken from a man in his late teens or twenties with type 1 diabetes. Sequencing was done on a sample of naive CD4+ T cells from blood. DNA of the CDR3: TGCGCCAGCAGCTCGATGGACCCGGGCCCCTACGAGCAGTACTTC. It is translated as CASSSMDPGPYEQYF. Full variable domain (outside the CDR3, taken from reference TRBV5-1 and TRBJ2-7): KAGVTQTPRYLIKTRGQQVTLSCSPISGHRSVSWYQQTPGQGLQFLFEYFSETQRNKGNFPGRFSGRQFSNSRSEMNVSTLELGDSALYLCASSSMDPGPYEQYFGPGTRLTVT.